This entry lists 13 T cell receptor gamma chains sequenced from one sample in a study of gamma-delta chains in newborns, infants, children. TCRdb ran CATT on the reads. The sample carries about 900 gamma-chain clones, about two fifths recorded once. The sequenced sample was blood. These receptors were obtained from a child who was a newborn, infant or young child, either healthy, febrile or measles-vaccinated (not recorded which).

This clone was observed a handful of times. The rearrangement joins TRGV9 to TRGJ1 or TRGJ2. The J gene, not given by TCRdb, was assigned here from a germline match of the nucleotide sequence. The CDR3 extends over 13 amino acids. Germline-derived CDR1 and CDR2 are GITISATS and ISYDGTV (reference sequence). V was pared by 0 bases and J by 8 bases, with 7 bases of the junction left unmatched. The CDR3 nucleotides are TGTGCCTTGTGGGAGGTGCCTCGGAATAAGAAACTCTTT. Protein sequence: CALWEVPRNKKLF.

The chain employs TRGV9 and TRGJP1. The J gene, not given by TCRdb, was assigned here from a germline match of the nucleotide sequence. V was clipped by 0 bases and J by 15 bases; unmatched bases: 22. Germline V gives CDR1 GITISATS, CDR2 ISYDGTV (reference sequence). The CDR3 runs 17 residues. Here the CDR3 DNA reads TGTGCCTTGTGGGAGGTGCAGTCGGAGTTGGGCAAAAAAATCAAGATATTT. Translation gives CALWEVQSELGKKIKIF.

Points on this clone: It is likely a read error: a sequence one base away is far more abundant. No J gene was called, and the V gene is TRGV9. The CDR3 contains 15 residues. Germline-derived CDR1 and CDR2 are GITISATS and ISYDGTV (reference sequence). CDR3 region: CALWEVQLGKKIEVF. DNA of the CDR3: TGTGCCTTGTGGGAGGTGCAGTTGGGCAAAAAAATCGAGGTATTT.

By frequency in the sample, this clone is large. The CDR3 DNA sequence: TGTGCCTTGTGGGAGGAGGGAAAGAAACTCTTT. Amino acid sequence: CALWEEGKKLF. This sequence joins TRGV9 and TRGJ1 or TRGJ2. Here the J gene was assigned by germline matching of the DNA, as TCRdb has none. Germline V CDR1 and CDR2: GITISATS, ISYDGTV (reference sequence). CDR3 size: 11 residues. The trim removed 2 bases at V and 10 bases at J, leaving 5 bases unmatched.

The J gene is TRGJP, the V gene TRGV9. TCRdb gives no J gene; it was assigned here by matching the DNA to germline. The junction had 5 bases not matched to a gene; V was cut back by 0 bases and J by 6 bases. Germline CDR1 reads GITISATS; CDR2 reads ISYDGTV (reference sequence). The CDR3 loop spans 17 amino acids. In DNA form, the CDR3 reads TGTGCCTTGTGGGAGGTGCTACGAGAGTTGGGCAAAAAAATCAAGGTATTT. Translated: CALWEVLRELGKKIKVF.

The CDR3 sequence: CALWEVKMGKKIKVF. CDR3 DNA: TGTGCCTTGTGGGAGGTGAAAATGGGCAAAAAAATCAAGGTATTT. The chain is built from TRGV9 and TRGJP. TCRdb supplies no J gene; here it was assigned by aligning the nucleotide sequence to germline. The length of the CDR3 is 15 residues. The J segment lost 11 bases and the V segment lost 0 bases, leaving 4 bases of the junction unmatched. Per the germline V gene, CDR1 is GITISATS and CDR2 is ISYDGTV (reference sequence).

As concerns this clone: A read error may produce the germline difference seen at one junction end. The same CDR3 arises from other DNA sequences in this sample as well. This rearrangement joins TRGV4 to TRGJ1 or TRGJ2. In the absence of a J gene in TCRdb, the DNA was matched to germline to assign it here. Germline-derived CDR1 and CDR2 are EGSTGY and YDSYTSSV. The CDR3 is 13 residues long. DNA for the CDR3: TGCGCCACCTGGGATGGCTTAGGATATAAGAAACTCTTT. It is translated as CATWDGLGYKKLF.

Of note for this clone: Other DNA sequences from this sample encode an identical CDR3 as well. J is TRGJP and V is TRGV9. TCRdb carries no J gene annotation; the J gene was assigned here by matching the DNA with germline. The CDR3 extends over 18 amino acids. CDR1 and CDR2 (germline): GITISATS, ISYDGTV (reference sequence). V trimming: 2 bases; J trimming: 7 bases; junction bases outside the gene matches: 11. CDR3 sequence (DNA): TGTGCCTTGTGGGAGGCCGCTACCCAGGAGTTGGGCAAAAAAATCAAGGTATTT. As protein: CALWEAATQELGKKIKVF.

This clone has a handful of counts. V usage is TRGV9 and J usage is TRGJP1. The CDR3 length is 12 residues. Germline CDR1 and CDR2: GITISATS and ISYDGTV (reference sequence). V lost 5 bases to trimming and J lost 6 bases; unmatched junction nucleotides: 3. This chain's CDR3 is CALWGSGWFKIF. The CDR3 region has the DNA TGTGCCTTGTGGGGGTCTGGTTGGTTCAAGATATTT.

This clone was seen a handful of times. This sequence may be a read error, since a much larger clone differs from it by one base. This rearrangement joins TRGV9 to TRGJP. Here the J gene was assigned by germline matching of the DNA, as TCRdb has none. V lost 4 bases and J lost 5; bases outside the gene matches: 2. CDR3 length: 15 amino acids. Per the germline V gene, CDR1 is GITISATS and CDR2 is ISYDGTV (reference sequence). CDR3 region: CALWDEELGKKIKVF. CDR3 sequence (DNA): TGTGCCTTGTGGGATGAAGAGTTGGGCAAAAAAATCAAGGTATTT.

Note on this clone: The same CDR3 arises from other DNA sequences in this sample as well. The genes are TRGV9 and TRGJP. As TCRdb names no J gene, one was assigned here on the basis of a DNA match to germline. Trimming removed 3 bases from V and 4 bases from J; junction bases left unmatched: 3. This CDR3 is 16 amino acids long. The germline CDR1 and CDR2 sequences are GITISATS and ISYDGTV (reference sequence). The CDR3 reads CALWETQELGKKIKVF. The CDR3 DNA sequence: TGTGCCTTGTGGGAGACCCAAGAGTTGGGCAAAAAAATCAAGGTATTT.

Points on this clone: This may be a read error, as it is one base from a much larger clone. The chain carries TRGV8 and TRGJ1 or TRGJ2. TCRdb does not report a J gene; here it was assigned by matching the DNA to germline references. The CDR3 loop spans 12 amino acids. CDR1 is VENAVY, CDR2 YDSYNSRV, per germline. CDR3 protein: CATWDSWYKKLF. In DNA form, the CDR3 reads TGTGCTACCTGGGATAGTTGGTATAAGAAACTCTTT.

The CDR3, as DNA: TGTGCCTTGTGGGAGGTGATAGGAGAGTTGGGCAAAAAAATCAAGGTATTT. Amino acid sequence: CALWEVIGELGKKIKVF. The chain carries TRGV9 and TRGJP. The J gene, missing from TCRdb, was assigned here through DNA to germline matching. Germline assignment: CDR1 GITISATS and CDR2 ISYDGTV (reference sequence). V dropped 0 bases and J dropped 6; count of bases not matched to a gene: 5. The CDR3 loop spans 17 amino acids.